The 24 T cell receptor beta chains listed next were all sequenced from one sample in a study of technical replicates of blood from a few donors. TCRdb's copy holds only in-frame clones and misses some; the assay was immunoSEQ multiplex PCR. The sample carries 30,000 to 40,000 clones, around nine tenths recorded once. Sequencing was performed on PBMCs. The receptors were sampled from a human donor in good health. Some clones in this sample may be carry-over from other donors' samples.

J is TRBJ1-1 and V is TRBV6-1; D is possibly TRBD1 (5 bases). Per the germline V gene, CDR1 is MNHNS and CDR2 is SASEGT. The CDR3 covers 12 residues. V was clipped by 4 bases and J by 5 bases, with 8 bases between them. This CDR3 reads CASSAQGTEAFF. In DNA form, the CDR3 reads TGTGCCAGCAGTGCCCAGGGAACTGAAGCTTTCTTT.

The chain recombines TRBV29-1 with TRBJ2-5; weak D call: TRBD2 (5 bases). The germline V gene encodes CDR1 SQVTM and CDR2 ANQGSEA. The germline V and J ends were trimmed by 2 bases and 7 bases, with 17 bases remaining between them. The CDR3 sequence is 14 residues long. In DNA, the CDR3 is TGCAGCGTTGAATACACTAGTTCCCTGTGGACCCAGTACTTC. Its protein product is CSVEYTSSLWTQYF.

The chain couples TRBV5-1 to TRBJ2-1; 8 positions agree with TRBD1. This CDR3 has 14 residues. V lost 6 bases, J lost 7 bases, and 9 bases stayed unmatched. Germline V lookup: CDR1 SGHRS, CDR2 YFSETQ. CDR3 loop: CASNQGALGNEQFF. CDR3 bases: TGCGCCAGCAACCAGGGGGCTTTGGGGAATGAGCAGTTCTTC.

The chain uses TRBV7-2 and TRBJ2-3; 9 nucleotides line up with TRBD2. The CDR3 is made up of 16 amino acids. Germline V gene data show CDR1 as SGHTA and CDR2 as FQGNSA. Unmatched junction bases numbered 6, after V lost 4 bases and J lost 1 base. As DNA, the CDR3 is TGTGCCAGCAGCTATAGGGCGGGAGGGGGCACAGATACGCAGTATTTT. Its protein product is CASSYRAGGGTDTQYF.

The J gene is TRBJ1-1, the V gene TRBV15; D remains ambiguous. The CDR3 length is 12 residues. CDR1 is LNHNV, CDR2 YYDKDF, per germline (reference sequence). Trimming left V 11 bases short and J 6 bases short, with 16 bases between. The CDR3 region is CAAGNLKSEAFF. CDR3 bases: TGTGCCGCAGGAAATCTCAAGTCTGAAGCTTTCTTT.

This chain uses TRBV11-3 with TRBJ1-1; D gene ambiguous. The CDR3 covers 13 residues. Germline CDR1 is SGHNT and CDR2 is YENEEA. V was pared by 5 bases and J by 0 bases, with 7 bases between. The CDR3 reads CASSKHVNTEAFF. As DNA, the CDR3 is TGTGCCAGCAGCAAACATGTGAACACTGAAGCTTTCTTT.

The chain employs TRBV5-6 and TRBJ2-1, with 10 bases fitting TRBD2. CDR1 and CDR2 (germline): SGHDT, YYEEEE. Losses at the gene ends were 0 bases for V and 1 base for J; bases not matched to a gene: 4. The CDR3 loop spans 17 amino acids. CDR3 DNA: TGTGCCAGCAGCTTGGCAGCGGGGGGGCCGTCCTACAATGAGCAGTTCTTC. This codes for CASSLAAGGPSYNEQFF.

DNA of the CDR3: TGTGCCAGCAGCTTGGCGGCAGGGTATGGCTACACCTTC. This sequence encodes CASSLAAGYGYTF. This chain links TRBV5-4 with TRBJ1-2; the D gene is possibly TRBD1 (5 bases). The germline CDR1 and CDR2 sequences are SGHNT and YYREEE (reference sequence). The V gene lost 0 bases and the J gene lost 5 bases, with 8 bases spanning the gap. The CDR3 is 13 amino acids.

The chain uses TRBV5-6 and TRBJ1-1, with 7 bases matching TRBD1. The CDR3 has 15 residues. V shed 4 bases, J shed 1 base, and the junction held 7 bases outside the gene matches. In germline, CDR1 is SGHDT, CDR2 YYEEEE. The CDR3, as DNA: TGTGCCAGCAGCACTCCGGGACAGAAGAACACTGAAGCTTTCTTT. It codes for CASSTPGQKNTEAFF.

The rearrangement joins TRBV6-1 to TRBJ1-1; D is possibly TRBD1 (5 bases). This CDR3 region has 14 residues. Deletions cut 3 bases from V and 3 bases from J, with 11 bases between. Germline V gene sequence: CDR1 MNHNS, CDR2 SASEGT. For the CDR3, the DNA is TGTGCCAGCAGTGACACAGGAGATTACACTGAAGCTTTCTTT. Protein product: CASSDTGDYTEAFF.

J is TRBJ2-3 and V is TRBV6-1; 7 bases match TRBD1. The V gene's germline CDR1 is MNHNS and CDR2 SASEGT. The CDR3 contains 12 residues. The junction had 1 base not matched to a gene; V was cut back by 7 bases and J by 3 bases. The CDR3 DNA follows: TGTGCCAGCACAGGGGGAACAGATACGCAGTATTTT. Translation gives CASTGGTDTQYF.

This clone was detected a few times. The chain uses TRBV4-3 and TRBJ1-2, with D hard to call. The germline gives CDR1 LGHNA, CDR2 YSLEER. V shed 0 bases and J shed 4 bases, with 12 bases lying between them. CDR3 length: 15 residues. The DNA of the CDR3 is TGCGCCAGCAGCCAAGATCCAGAGGGTACCTATGGCTACACCTTC. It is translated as CASSQDPEGTYGYTF.

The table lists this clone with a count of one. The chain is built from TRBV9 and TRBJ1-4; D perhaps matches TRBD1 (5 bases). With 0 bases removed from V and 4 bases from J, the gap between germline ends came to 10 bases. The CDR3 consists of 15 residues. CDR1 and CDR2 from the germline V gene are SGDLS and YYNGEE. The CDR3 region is CASSVAGLRNEKLFF. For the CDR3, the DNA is TGTGCCAGCAGCGTAGCGGGACTGCGTAATGAAAAACTGTTTTTT.

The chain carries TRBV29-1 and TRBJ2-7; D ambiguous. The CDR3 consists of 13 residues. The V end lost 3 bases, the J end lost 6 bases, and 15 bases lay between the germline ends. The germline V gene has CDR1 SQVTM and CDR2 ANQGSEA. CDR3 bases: TGCAGCGTTGAGGTGGGCCCGATTTCCGAGCAGTACTTC. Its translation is CSVEVGPISEQYF.

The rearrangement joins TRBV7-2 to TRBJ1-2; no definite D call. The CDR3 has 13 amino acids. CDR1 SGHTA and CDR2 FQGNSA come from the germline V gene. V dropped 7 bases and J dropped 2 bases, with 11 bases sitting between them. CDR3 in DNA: TGTGCCAGCACCGCCGGCAGGAACTATGGCTACACCTTC. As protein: CASTAGRNYGYTF.

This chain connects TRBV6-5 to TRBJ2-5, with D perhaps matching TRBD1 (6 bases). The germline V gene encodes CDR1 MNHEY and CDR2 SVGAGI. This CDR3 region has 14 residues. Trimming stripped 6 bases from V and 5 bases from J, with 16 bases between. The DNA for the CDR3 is TGTGCCAGCAGCTTGGGGACATCGTCCGAGACCCAGTACTTC. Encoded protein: CASSLGTSSETQYF.

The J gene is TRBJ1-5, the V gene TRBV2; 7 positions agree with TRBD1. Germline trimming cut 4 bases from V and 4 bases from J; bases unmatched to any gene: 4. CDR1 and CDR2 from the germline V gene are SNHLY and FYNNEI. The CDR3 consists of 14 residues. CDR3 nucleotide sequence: TGTGCCAGCAGTGGGACAGGACAAAATCAGCCCCAGCATTTT. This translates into CASSGTGQNQPQHF.

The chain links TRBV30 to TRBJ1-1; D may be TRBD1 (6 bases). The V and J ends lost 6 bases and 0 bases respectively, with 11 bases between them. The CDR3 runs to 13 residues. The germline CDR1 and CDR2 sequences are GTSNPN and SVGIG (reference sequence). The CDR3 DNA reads TGTGCCTGTACTAGGGGGATGAACACTGAAGCTTTCTTT. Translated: CACTRGMNTEAFF.

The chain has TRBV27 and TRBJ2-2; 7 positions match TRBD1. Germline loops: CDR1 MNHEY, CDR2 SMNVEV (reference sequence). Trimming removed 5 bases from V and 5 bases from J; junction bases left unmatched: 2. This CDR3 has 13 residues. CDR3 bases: TGTGCCAGCAGTCGACAGGGAACCGGGGAGCTGTTTTTT. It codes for CASSRQGTGELFF.

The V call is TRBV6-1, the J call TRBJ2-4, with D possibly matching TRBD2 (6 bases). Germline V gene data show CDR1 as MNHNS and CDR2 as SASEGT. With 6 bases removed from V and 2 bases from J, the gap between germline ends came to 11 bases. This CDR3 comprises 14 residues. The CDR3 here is CASRGGETKNIQYF. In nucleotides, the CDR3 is TGTGCCAGCAGGGGCGGGGAGACCAAAAACATTCAGTACTTC.

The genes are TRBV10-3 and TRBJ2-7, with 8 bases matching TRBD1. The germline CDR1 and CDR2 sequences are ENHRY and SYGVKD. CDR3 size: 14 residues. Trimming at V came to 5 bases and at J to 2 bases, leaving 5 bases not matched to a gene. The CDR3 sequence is CAISRQGSTYEQYF. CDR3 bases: TGTGCCATCAGTCGACAGGGGTCGACCTACGAGCAGTACTTC.

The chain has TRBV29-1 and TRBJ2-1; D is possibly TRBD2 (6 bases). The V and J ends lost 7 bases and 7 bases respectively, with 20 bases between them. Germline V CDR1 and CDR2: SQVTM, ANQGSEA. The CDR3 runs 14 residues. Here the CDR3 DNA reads TGCAGCGACCTATCGGGGGATGGAAAGAATGAGCAGTTCTTC. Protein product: CSDLSGDGKNEQFF.

This CDR3 reads CASSLGLATYEQYF. CDR3 sequence (DNA): TGTGCCAGCAGCCTCGGCCTAGCGACCTACGAGCAGTACTTC. The chain is built from TRBV13 and TRBJ2-7; a possible D gene is TRBD2 (6 bases). Per the germline V gene, CDR1 is PRHDT and CDR2 is FYEKMQ (reference sequence). V shed 5 bases and J shed 2 bases, with 13 bases lying between them. The length of the CDR3 is 14 residues.

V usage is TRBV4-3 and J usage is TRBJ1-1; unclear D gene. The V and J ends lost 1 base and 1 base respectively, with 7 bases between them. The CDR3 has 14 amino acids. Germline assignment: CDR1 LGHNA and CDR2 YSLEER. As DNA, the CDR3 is TGCGCCAGCAGCCAAGTCTCGGGGAACACTGAAGCTTTCTTT. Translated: CASSQVSGNTEAFF.